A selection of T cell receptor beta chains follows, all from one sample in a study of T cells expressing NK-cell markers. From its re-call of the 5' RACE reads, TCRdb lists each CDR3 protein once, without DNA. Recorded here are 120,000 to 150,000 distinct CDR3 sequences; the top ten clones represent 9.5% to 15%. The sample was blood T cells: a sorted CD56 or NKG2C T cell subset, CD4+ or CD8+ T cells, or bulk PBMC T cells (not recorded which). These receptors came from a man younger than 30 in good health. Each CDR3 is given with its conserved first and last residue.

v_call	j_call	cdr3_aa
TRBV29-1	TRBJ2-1	CSVKNSGSLDEQFF
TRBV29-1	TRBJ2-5	CSVDYWGQETQYF
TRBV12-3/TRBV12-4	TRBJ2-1	CASSPSELPFF
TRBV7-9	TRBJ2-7	CASSSGVRESYEQYF
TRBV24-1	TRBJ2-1	CATSDPKGQGAAGLAWHEQFF
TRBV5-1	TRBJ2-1	CASSLVDRGFYNEQFF
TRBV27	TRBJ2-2	CASSLYANTGELFF
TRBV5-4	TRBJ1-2	CASSLAGQGISGYGYTF
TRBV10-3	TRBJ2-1	CAISATSGRRNEQFF
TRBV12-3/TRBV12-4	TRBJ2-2	CASSPETRRTGELFF
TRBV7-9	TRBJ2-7	CASSLDGNPYEQYF
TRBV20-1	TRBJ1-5	CSARDPLRAGGPQHF
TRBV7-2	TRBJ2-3	CASSRKPTSGSRDTQYF
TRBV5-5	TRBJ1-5	CASSVKPDRVNQPQHF
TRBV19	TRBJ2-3	CASSIGFTDTQYF
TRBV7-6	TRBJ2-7	CASSLDGGAEQYF
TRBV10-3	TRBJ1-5	CAISESTRVKPQHF
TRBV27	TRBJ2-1	CASSFLAGDRNEQFF
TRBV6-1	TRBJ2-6	CASRQDPYSGANVLTF
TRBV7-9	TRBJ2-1	CASRRDSEQFF
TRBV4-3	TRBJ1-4	CASSPGTADNEKLFF
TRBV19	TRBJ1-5	CASTTFPGEEPQHF
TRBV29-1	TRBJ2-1	CSVAGLDRANEQFF
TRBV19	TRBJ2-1	CASSMAAVINEQFF
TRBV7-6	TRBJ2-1	CASSLVGDREQFF
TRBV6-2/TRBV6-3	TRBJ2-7	CASSLTGGETYEQYF
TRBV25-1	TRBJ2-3	CASSEYRTANTQYF
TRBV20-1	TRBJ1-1	CSASPLGHQNTEAFF
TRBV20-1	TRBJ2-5	CSASSSSGMQETQYF
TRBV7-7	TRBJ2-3	CASSLSSGNTDTQYF
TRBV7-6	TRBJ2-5	CASSSSRGYQETQYF
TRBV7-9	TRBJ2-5	CASSLGSQETQYF
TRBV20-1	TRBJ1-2	CSARDNRGDGYTF
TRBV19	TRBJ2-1	CASSINRAYNEQFF
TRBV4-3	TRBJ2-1	CASSLRDSGSEQFF
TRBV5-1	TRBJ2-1	CASSLGQAGSYNEQFF
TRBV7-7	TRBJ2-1	CASSFNLAGGDEQFF
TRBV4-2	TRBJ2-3	CASSQEKREWSDTQYF
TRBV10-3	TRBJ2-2	CAISGYIAGKTNTGELFF
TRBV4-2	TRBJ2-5	CASSQELGRAETQYF
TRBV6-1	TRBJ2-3	CASSPLLAGEKDTQYF